These 11 T cell receptor beta chains share one sample of origin, sequenced in a study of blood T cells in healthy people across ages. Alongside a J-beta primer mix, a sample-barcoded 5' primer served in a second PCR lasting about 7 to 12 cycles. Each CDR3 protein gets one entry after TCRdb re-called the 5' RACE reads with MiXCR. The data show about 640,000 distinct CDR3 sequences, approximately 59% seen once. Sequenced: blood. These receptor sequences come from a man aged 60 to 69 in good health.

This clonotype was picked up a small number of times. The chain has TRBV7-8 and TRBJ2-1, with TRBD2 identical over 10 bases. The CDR3 is 15 residues long. Unmatched junction bases numbered 8, after V lost 4 bases and J lost 8 bases. CDR1 is SGHVS, CDR2 FQNEAQ, per germline. This CDR3 is CASSSPSGGADEQFF. CDR3 nucleotide sequence: TGTGCCAGCAGCTCCCCGAGCGGGGGGGCTGATGAGCAGTTCTTC.

The CDR3: CAISDREGVRNEQFF. The CDR3 coding sequence is TGTGCCATCAGTGACCGGGAGGGGGTCCGCAATGAGCAGTTCTTC. The rearrangement uses TRBV10-3 and TRBJ2-1; the match to TRBD2 covers 8 bases. Germline values: CDR1 ENHRY, CDR2 SYGVKD. The V segment lost 3 bases and the J segment 6 bases; nucleotides outside the gene matches: 7. The CDR3 runs to 15 residues.

The chain has TRBV5-1 and TRBJ2-5, with a weak D call TRBD2 (5 bases). The CDR3 has 13 residues. From germline, CDR1 is SGHRS and CDR2 YFSETQ. Trimming removed 10 bases at V and 2 bases at J, with 15 bases between. CDR3 amino acids: CAGTNSGQETQYF. In nucleotides, the CDR3 is TGCGCCGGCACCAATTCGGGACAAGAGACCCAGTACTTC.

The V gene is TRBV5-1, the J gene TRBJ1-1; D ambiguous. Germline V lookup: CDR1 SGHRS, CDR2 YFSETQ. Trimming shortened V by 0 bases and J by 1 base, and 7 bases separated the two germline ends. This CDR3 comprises 14 residues. The CDR3 protein is CASSLGDGNTEAFF. The CDR3 DNA reads as TGCGCCAGCAGCTTGGGCGACGGGAACACTGAAGCTTTCTTT.

The chain joins TRBV15 to TRBJ2-1; 10 bases align to TRBD1. The length of the CDR3 is 15 residues. Germline loops: CDR1 LNHNV, CDR2 YYDKDF (reference sequence). The junction had 4 bases not matched to a gene; V was cut back by 3 bases and J by 5 bases. CDR3 sequence (DNA): TGTGCCACCAGCAGGGACAGGGGGACCCACAATGAGCAGTTCTTC. Residues: CATSRDRGTHNEQFF.

This clonotype occurred many times. The chain is built from TRBV7-6 and TRBJ1-4, with D unclear. Trimming pared 2 bases from V and 2 bases from J, leaving 12 bases between. This CDR3 has 16 amino acids. Germline V gene lookup returns CDR1 SGHVS and CDR2 FNYEAQ. CDR3 in amino acids: CASSLNPLQTNEKLFF. The CDR3 DNA is TGTGCCAGCAGCTTAAATCCTTTACAGACTAATGAAAAACTGTTTTTT.

The rearrangement joins TRBV10-3 to TRBJ2-3; the D gene is possibly TRBD1 (5 bases). CDR3 length: 16 amino acids. Trimming took 2 bases from V and 1 from J, leaving 13 bases between them. CDR1 and CDR2 (germline): ENHRY, SYGVKD. The CDR3 region is CAISEPGARRTDTQYF. For the CDR3, the DNA is TGTGCCATCAGTGAGCCTGGGGCCAGGCGCACAGATACGCAGTATTTT.

The chain uses TRBV5-1 and TRBJ2-5; possibly TRBD2 for D (5 bases). The CDR3 loop spans 14 amino acids. Looked up from germline, CDR1 is SGHRS and CDR2 is YFSETQ. The V end was cut by 0 bases, the J end by 5 bases, with 11 bases between. The CDR3 DNA is TGCGCCAGCAGCTTGGAGGGTCCGGGGGAGACCCAGTACTTC. Encoded protein: CASSLEGPGETQYF. The full variable domain, rest sourced from reference TRBV5-1 and TRBJ2-5, is KAGVTQTPRYLIKTRGQQVTLSCSPISGHRSVSWYQQTPGQGLQFLFEYFSETQRNKGNFPGRFSGRQFSNSRSEMNVSTLELGDSALYLCASSLEGPGETQYFGPGTRLLVL.

This clonotype has a single count. The chain recombines TRBV4-1 with TRBJ2-4, with D uncertain. The J call may not be correct, given that the DNA end is closer to TRBJ2-7. Germline assignment: CDR1 MGHRA and CDR2 YSYEKL. CDR3 size: 13 residues. CDR3 nucleotide sequence: TGCGCCAGCAGCCCCGGTTGGACCTACGAGCAGTACTTC. It encodes CASSPGWTYEQYF.

This clonotype appeared once. CDR3: CSARPRDRVAETQYF. As DNA, the CDR3 is TGCAGTGCTAGACCGAGGGACAGGGTTGCAGAGACCCAGTACTTC. V and J are TRBV20-1 and TRBJ2-5; 9 positions match TRBD1. The trim removed 2 bases at V and 4 bases at J, leaving 8 bases unmatched. Germline CDR1 and CDR2: DFQATT and SNEGSKA (reference sequence). The CDR3 is 15 amino acids.

By share, this clonotype counts as medium-sized. V usage is TRBV20-1 and J usage is TRBJ2-5; the match to TRBD2 covers 12 bases. The V gene's germline CDR1 is DFQATT and CDR2 SNEGSKA (reference sequence). J was trimmed by 2 bases and V by 4 bases; bases with no gene match: 11. The CDR3 totals 17 residues. The CDR3 region is CSATRLAGVSLQETQYF. The CDR3 DNA reads TGCAGTGCTACGCGACTAGCGGGGGTGTCCCTACAAGAGACCCAGTACTTC.